Sequencing of this T cell receptor beta chain was carried out in a study of neurological immune-mediated disorders. Study-level background: Disease course was recorded as relapsing-remitting for roughly 31 and secondary progressive for about 8.5% of the 34 multiple sclerosis patients.

PBMCs stored at -80 C, numbering 2 million, were the origin of the unsorted libraries. This clonotype was found many times. The antigen is undetermined. TCRdb re-called the 5' RACE reads with MiXCR, one entry per CDR3 protein. The top ten hold about 2.9% of the sample, which has 55,000 to 75,000 distinct CDR3 sequences, about 2.5% seen once. V lost 3 bases, J lost 5 bases, and 7 bases lay in between. This CDR3 has 12 residues. Germline V gene data show CDR1 as SGHRS and CDR2 as YFSETQ. Study-level findings and limits: Falling below healthy controls, multiple sclerosis showed the least TCR clonal expansion, while HTLV-1-associated myelopathy showed the most. The repertoires of 18 of 34 multiple sclerosis patients fell into one related-CDR3 cluster (a possible signature) under phylogenetic grouping.

V usage is TRBV5-1 and J usage is TRBJ2-3; D ambiguous. The sequencing sample was made of PBMCs. This receptor was obtained from a man between 50 and 59 years old with multiple sclerosis. The CDR3 region has the DNA TGCGCCAGCAGCTCGAGCCAAGATACGCAGTATTTT. This translates into CASSSSQDTQYF. Based on the CDR3 plus reference TRBV5-1 and TRBJ2-3, the full variable domain is KAGVTQTPRYLIKTRGQQVTLSCSPISGHRSVSWYQQTPGQGLQFLFEYFSETQRNKGNFPGRFSGRQFSNSRSEMNVSTLELGDSALYLCASSSSQDTQYFGPGTRLTVL.